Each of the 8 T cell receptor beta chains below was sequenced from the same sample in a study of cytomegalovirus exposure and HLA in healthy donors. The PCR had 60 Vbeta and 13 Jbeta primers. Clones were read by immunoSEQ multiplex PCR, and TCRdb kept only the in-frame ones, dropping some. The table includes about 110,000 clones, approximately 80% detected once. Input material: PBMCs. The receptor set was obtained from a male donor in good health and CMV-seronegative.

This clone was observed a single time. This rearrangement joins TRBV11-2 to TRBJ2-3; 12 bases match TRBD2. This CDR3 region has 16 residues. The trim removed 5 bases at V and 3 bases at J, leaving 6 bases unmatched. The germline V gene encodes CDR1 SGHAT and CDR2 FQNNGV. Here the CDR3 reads CASSPGTSGRTDTQYF. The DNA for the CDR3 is TGTGCCAGCAGCCCCGGGACTAGCGGGCGGACAGATACGCAGTATTTT.

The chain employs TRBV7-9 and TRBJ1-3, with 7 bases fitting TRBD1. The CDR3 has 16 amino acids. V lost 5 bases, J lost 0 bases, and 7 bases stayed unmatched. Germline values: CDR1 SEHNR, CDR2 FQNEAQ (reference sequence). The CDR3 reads CASSPQGMFSGNTIYF. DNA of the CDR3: TGTGCCAGCAGCCCACAGGGGATGTTCTCTGGAAACACCATATATTTT.

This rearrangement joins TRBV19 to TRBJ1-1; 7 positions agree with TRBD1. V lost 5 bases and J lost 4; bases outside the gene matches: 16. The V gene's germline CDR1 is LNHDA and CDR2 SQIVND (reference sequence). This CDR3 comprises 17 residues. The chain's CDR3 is CASSSSGGYRGGTEAFF. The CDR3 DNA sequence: TGTGCCAGTAGTTCTAGTGGGGGTTACAGGGGTGGCACTGAAGCTTTCTTT. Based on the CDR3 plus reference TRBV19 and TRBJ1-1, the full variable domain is DGGITQSPKYLFRKEGQNVTLSCEQNLNHDAMYWYRQDPGQGLRLIYYSQIVNDFQKGDIAEGYSVSREKKESFPLTVTSAQKNPTAFYLCASSSSGGYRGGTEAFFGQGTRLTVV.

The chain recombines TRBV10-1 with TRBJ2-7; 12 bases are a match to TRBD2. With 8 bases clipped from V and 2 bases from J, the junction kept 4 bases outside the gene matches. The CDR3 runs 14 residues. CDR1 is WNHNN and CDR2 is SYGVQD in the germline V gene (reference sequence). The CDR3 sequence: CASQRTSGAYEQYF. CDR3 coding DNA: TGCGCCAGCCAAAGGACTAGCGGGGCCTACGAGCAGTACTTC.

The CDR3 spells CASSDLGAGGSYNEQFF. In DNA, the CDR3 is TGTGCCAGCAGTGATCTGGGGGCGGGAGGTTCCTACAATGAGCAGTTCTTC. V is TRBV27 and J is TRBJ2-1; 8 positions agree with TRBD2. The CDR3 contains 17 residues. Germline-derived CDR1 and CDR2 are MNHEY and SMNVEV (reference sequence). Unmatched junction bases numbered 10, after V lost 5 bases and J lost 1 base.

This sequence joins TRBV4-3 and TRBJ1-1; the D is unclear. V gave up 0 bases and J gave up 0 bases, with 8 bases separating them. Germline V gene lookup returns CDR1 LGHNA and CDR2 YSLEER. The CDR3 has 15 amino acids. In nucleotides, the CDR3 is TGCGCCAGCAGCCAAGAGCCGAGTATGAACACTGAAGCTTTCTTT. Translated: CASSQEPSMNTEAFF.

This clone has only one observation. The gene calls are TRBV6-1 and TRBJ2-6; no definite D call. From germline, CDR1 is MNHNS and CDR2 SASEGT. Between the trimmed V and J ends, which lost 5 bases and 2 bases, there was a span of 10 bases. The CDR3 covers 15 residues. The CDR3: CASSWRGPGANVLTF. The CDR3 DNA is TGTGCCAGCAGTTGGCGAGGTCCTGGGGCCAACGTCCTGACTTTC.

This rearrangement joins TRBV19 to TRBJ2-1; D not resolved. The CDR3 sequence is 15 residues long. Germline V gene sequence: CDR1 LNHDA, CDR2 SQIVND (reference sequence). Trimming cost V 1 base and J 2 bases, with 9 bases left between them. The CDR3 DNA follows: TGTGCCAGTAGTATAGGTCAGATAACCTACAATGAGCAGTTCTTC. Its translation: CASSIGQITYNEQFF. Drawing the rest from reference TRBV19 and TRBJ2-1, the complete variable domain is DGGITQSPKYLFRKEGQNVTLSCEQNLNHDAMYWYRQDPGQGLRLIYYSQIVNDFQKGDIAEGYSVSREKKESFPLTVTSAQKNPTAFYLCASSIGQITYNEQFFGPGTRLTVL.